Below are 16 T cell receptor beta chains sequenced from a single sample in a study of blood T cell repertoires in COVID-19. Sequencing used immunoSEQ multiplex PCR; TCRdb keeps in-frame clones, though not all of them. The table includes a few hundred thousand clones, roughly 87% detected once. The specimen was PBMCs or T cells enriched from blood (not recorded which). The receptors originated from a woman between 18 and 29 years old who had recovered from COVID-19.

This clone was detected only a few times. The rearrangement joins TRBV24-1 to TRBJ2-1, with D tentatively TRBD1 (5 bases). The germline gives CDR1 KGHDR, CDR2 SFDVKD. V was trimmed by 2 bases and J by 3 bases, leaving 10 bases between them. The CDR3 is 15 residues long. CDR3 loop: CATSDWGRVYNEQFF. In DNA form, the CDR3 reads TGTGCCACCAGTGATTGGGGCAGGGTCTACAATGAGCAGTTCTTC.

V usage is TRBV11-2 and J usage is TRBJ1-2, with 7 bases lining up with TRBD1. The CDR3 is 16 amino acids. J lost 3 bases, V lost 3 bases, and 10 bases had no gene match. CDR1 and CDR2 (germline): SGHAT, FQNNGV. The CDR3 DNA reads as TGTGCCAGCAGCTTCAGAGACAGGGAAAAGGACTATGGCTACACCTTC. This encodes CASSFRDREKDYGYTF.

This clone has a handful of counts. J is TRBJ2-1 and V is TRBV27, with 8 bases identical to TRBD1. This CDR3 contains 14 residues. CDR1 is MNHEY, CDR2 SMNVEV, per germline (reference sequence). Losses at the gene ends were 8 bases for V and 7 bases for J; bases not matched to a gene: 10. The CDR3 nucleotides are TGTGCCAGCGGTCAGGGGGCCGCTTGGAATGAGCAGTTCTTC. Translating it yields CASGQGAAWNEQFF.

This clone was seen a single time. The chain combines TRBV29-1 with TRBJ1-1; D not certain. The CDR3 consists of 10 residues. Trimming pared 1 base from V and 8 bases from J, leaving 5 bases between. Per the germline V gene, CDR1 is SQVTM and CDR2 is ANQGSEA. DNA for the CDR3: TGCAGCGTTGAAGGGCCCGAAGCTTTCTTT. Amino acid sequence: CSVEGPEAFF.

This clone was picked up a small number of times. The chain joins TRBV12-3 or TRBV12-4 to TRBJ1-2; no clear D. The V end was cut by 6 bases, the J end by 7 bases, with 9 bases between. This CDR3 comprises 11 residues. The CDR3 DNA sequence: TGTGCCAGCAGGGAGCGACTTGGCTACACCTTC. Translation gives CASRERLGYTF.

The CDR3, as DNA: TGTGCCAGTAGTATAGAAGGGGGCACTGAAGCTTTCTTT. This sequence encodes CASSIEGGTEAFF. V and J are TRBV19 and TRBJ1-1, with TRBD1 as a possible D gene (6 bases). CDR1 and CDR2 from the germline V gene are LNHDA and SQIVND (reference sequence). Trimming pared 0 bases from V and 4 bases from J, leaving 6 bases between. This CDR3 spans 13 amino acids.

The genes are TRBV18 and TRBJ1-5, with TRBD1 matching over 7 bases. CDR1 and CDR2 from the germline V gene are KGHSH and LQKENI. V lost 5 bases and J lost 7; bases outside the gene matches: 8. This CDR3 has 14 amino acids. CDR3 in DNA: TGTGCCAGCTCAGACAAGGGGGCACGGCAGCCCCAGCATTTT. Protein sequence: CASSDKGARQPQHF.

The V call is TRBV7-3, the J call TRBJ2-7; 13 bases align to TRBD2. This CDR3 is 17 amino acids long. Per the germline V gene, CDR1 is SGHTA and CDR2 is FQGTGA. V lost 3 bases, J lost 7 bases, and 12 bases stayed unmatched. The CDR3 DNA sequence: TGTGCCAGCAGCTTTCGGACTAGCGGGGGTTCCTTAGGGGAGCAGTACTTC. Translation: CASSFRTSGGSLGEQYF.

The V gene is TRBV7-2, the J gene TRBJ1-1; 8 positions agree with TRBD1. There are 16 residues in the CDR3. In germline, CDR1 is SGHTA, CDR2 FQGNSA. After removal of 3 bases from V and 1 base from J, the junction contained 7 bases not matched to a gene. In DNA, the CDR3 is TGTGCCAGCAGCTTCCCCCCAGGGGGCGGGAACACTGAAGCTTTCTTT. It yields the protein CASSFPPGGGNTEAFF.

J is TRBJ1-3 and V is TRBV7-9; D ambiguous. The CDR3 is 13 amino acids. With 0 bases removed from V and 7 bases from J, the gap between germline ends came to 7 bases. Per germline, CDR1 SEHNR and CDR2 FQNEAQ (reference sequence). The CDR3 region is CASSLAGGNTIYF. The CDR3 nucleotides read TGTGCCAGCAGCTTAGCGGGAGGGAACACCATATATTTT.

Here the CDR3 reads CASSYDRAGNTIYF. The CDR3 DNA follows: TGTGCCAGCTCCTATGACAGGGCGGGAAACACCATATATTTT. This chain connects TRBV7-2 to TRBJ1-3; 7 positions agree with TRBD1. V trimming: 8 bases; J trimming: 4 bases; junction bases outside the gene matches: 8. CDR1 SGHTA and CDR2 FQGNSA come from the germline V gene. There are 14 residues in the CDR3.

The DNA for the CDR3 is TGCGCCAGCAGCTTCGGCGGGTTCGGTGAAAACATTCAGTACTTC. As protein: CASSFGGFGENIQYF. The J gene is TRBJ2-4, the V gene TRBV5-1; a weak D match, TRBD2 (5 bases). Trimming left V 2 bases short and J 5 bases short, with 14 bases between. The length of the CDR3 is 15 residues. Germline CDR1 reads SGHRS; CDR2 reads YFSETQ. The whole variable domain, remainder taken from reference TRBV5-1 and TRBJ2-4, is KAGVTQTPRYLIKTRGQQVTLSCSPISGHRSVSWYQQTPGQGLQFLFEYFSETQRNKGNFPGRFSGRQFSNSRSEMNVSTLELGDSALYLCASSFGGFGENIQYFGAGTRLSVL.

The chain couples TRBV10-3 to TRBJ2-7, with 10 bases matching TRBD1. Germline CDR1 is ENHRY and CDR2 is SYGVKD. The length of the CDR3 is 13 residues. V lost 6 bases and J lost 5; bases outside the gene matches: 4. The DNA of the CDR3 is TGTGCCATCAGGGGACAGGGGCGGGACGAGCAGTACTTC. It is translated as CAIRGQGRDEQYF.

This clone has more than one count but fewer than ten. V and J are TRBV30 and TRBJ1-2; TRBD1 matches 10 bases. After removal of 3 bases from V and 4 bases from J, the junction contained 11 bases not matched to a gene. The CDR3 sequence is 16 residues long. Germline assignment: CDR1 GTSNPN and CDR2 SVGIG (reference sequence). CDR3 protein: CAWSLIPGQGSYGYTF. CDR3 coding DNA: TGTGCCTGGAGCCTAATCCCGGGACAGGGGAGCTATGGCTACACCTTC.

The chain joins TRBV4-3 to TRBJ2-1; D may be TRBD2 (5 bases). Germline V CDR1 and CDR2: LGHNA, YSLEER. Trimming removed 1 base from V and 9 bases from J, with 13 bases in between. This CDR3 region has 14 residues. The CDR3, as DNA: TGCGCCAGCAGCCAAGGGGGAGAAGCCGGTGAGCAGTTCTTC. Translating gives CASSQGGEAGEQFF.

The CDR3 is CASSQDSEDLEGGTYEQYF. The CDR3 DNA reads TGCGCCAGCAGCCAAGATTCTGAGGACCTCGAAGGGGGAACCTACGAGCAGTACTTC. The V and J genes are TRBV4-3 and TRBJ2-7, with a possible D match to TRBD1 (6 bases). The germline V gene encodes CDR1 LGHNA and CDR2 YSLEER. Trimming took off 0 bases at V and 2 bases at J, with 23 bases between the two ends. The CDR3 runs to 19 residues.